The rows below give T cell receptor beta chains drawn from one sample of a study of radiotherapy plus CTLA-4 blockade in lung cancer. Data came from immunoSEQ multiplex PCR; TCRdb stores just in-frame clones and leaves some out. The sample lists roughly 50,000 clones, about 88% occurring once. The specimen was peripheral blood, collected from a patient treated with radiotherapy plus ipilimumab. The receptors originated from a human donor with non-small cell lung cancer whose response to radiotherapy plus ipilimumab could not be evaluated. Each CDR3 is given with its conserved first and last residue. The order of the fields is V gene, D gene, J gene, clone size, CDR3 protein, CDR3 DNA. The D gene is left open where the match is weak. For some rows the clone size is stated as once, few or many, or as a class when expanded; others skip it.

V gene: TRBV5-1; D gene: TRBD1; J gene: TRBJ1-3; clone size: -; CDR3 protein: CASRRDRGPGNTIYF; CDR3 DNA: TGCGCCAGCAGACGAGACAGGGGACCTGGAAACACCATATATTTT
V gene: TRBV6-5; D gene: -; J gene: TRBJ2-7; clone size: -; CDR3 protein: CASSYSGPNEQYF; CDR3 DNA: TGTGCCAGCAGTTACTCGGGCCCTAATGAGCAGTACTTC
V gene: TRBV29-1; D gene: -; J gene: TRBJ2-3; clone size: -; CDR3 protein: CSGRSWASTDTQYF; CDR3 DNA: TGCAGCGGAAGATCGTGGGCTAGCACAGATACGCAGTATTTT
V gene: TRBV6-1; D gene: TRBD2; J gene: TRBJ2-1; clone size: -; CDR3 protein: CASSEVVRASGGAGQFF; CDR3 DNA: TGTGCCAGCAGTGAAGTAGTTAGGGCTAGCGGGGGGGCGGGGCAGTTCTTC
V gene: TRBV6-4; D gene: TRBD2; J gene: TRBJ2-2; clone size: -; CDR3 protein: CASSDGEGTGELFF; CDR3 DNA: TGTGCCAGCAGTGACGGGGAGGGCACCGGGGAGCTGTTTTTT
V gene: TRBV2; D gene: -; J gene: TRBJ2-1; clone size: -; CDR3 protein: CASSTGGEQFF; CDR3 DNA: TGTGCCAGCAGCACCGGGGGTGAGCAGTTCTTC
V gene: TRBV19; D gene: TRBD2; J gene: TRBJ2-1; clone size: -; CDR3 protein: CASSTGLAGYNEQFF; CDR3 DNA: TGTGCCAGTAGTACGGGACTAGCGGGATACAATGAGCAGTTCTTC
V gene: TRBV28; D gene: TRBD1; J gene: TRBJ1-4; clone size: -; CDR3 protein: CATRTGNEKLFF; CDR3 DNA: TGTGCCACCCGGACAGGGAATGAAAAACTGTTTTTT
V gene: TRBV19; D gene: TRBD1; J gene: TRBJ1-2; clone size: -; CDR3 protein: CASSGQGGGRYTF; CDR3 DNA: TGTGCCAGTAGCGGACAGGGAGGTGGTCGGTACACCTTC
V gene: TRBV7-8; D gene: TRBD2; J gene: TRBJ2-3; clone size: -; CDR3 protein: CASSPGLAGGLDTQYF; CDR3 DNA: TGTGCCAGCAGCCCCGGACTAGCGGGGGGCTTGGATACGCAGTATTTT
V gene: TRBV7-9; D gene: TRBD1; J gene: TRBJ1-2; clone size: -; CDR3 protein: CASSSGTGNYGYTF; CDR3 DNA: TGTGCCAGCAGCTCAGGGACAGGGAACTATGGCTACACCTTC
V gene: TRBV25-1; D gene: -; J gene: TRBJ2-1; clone size: -; CDR3 protein: CASNLAGAYNEQFF; CDR3 DNA: TGTGCCAGCAATCTCGCGGGGGCGTACAATGAGCAGTTCTTC
V gene: TRBV4-3; D gene: -; J gene: TRBJ1-1; clone size: once; CDR3 protein: CASSPWAGTGGTFF; CDR3 DNA: TGCGCCAGCAGCCCGTGGGCAGGGACCGGGGGAACTTTCTTT
V gene: TRBV28; D gene: TRBD1; J gene: TRBJ1-2; clone size: -; CDR3 protein: CASSLLGQGTVYGYTF; CDR3 DNA: TGTGCCAGCAGTTTGCTCGGACAGGGGACCGTCTATGGCTACACCTTC
V gene: TRBV28; D gene: TRBD1; J gene: TRBJ2-7; clone size: few; CDR3 protein: CASSQPTTGANEQYF; CDR3 DNA: TGTGCCAGCAGCCAACCCACGACAGGGGCCAACGAGCAGTACTTC
V gene: TRBV7-2; D gene: -; J gene: TRBJ1-1; clone size: once; CDR3 protein: CASSFTRDTEAFF; CDR3 DNA: TGTGCCAGCAGCTTCACCAGGGACACTGAAGCTTTCTTT
V gene: TRBV10-3; D gene: -; J gene: TRBJ2-3; clone size: -; CDR3 protein: CAIGKDGGGSDTQYF; CDR3 DNA: TGTGCCATCGGGAAGGACGGCGGGGGCTCAGATACGCAGTATTTT
V gene: TRBV5-5; D gene: TRBD1; J gene: TRBJ2-7; clone size: -; CDR3 protein: CASSLSQGATYEQYF; CDR3 DNA: TGTGCCAGCAGCTTGAGCCAGGGGGCCACCTACGAGCAGTACTTC
V gene: TRBV12-5; D gene: -; J gene: TRBJ1-1; clone size: -; CDR3 protein: CASGSPTENTEAFF; CDR3 DNA: TGTGCTAGTGGTTCCCCCACAGAGAACACTGAAGCTTTCTTT
V gene: TRBV7-9; D gene: TRBD1; J gene: TRBJ1-4; clone size: -; CDR3 protein: CASGHRGANEKLFF; CDR3 DNA: TGTGCCAGCGGTCACAGGGGTGCTAATGAAAAACTGTTTTTT
V gene: TRBV19; D gene: TRBD2; J gene: TRBJ2-3; clone size: -; CDR3 protein: CASSRRGGPRKGTDTQYF; CDR3 DNA: TGTGCCAGTAGTAGGCGGGGGGGGCCGAGAAAGGGCACAGATACGCAGTATTTT
V gene: TRBV25-1; D gene: TRBD1; J gene: TRBJ2-7; clone size: -; CDR3 protein: CASSQTGSFYEQYF; CDR3 DNA: TGTGCCAGCAGTCAGACAGGGAGTTTCTACGAGCAGTACTTC
V gene: TRBV5-1; D gene: -; J gene: TRBJ2-5; clone size: -; CDR3 protein: CASSHFDSTQETQYF; CDR3 DNA: TGCGCCAGCAGCCACTTCGACAGTACTCAAGAGACCCAGTACTTC
V gene: TRBV28; D gene: -; J gene: TRBJ1-5; clone size: -; CDR3 protein: CASSKGGIGNQPQHF; CDR3 DNA: TGTGCCAGCAGCAAAGGGGGTATAGGAAATCAGCCCCAGCATTTT
V gene: TRBV5-4; D gene: TRBD2; J gene: TRBJ2-1; clone size: -; CDR3 protein: CASSLGLTSGNEQFF; CDR3 DNA: TGTGCCAGCAGCCTAGGTCTGACTAGCGGCAATGAGCAGTTCTTC
V gene: TRBV19; D gene: TRBD1; J gene: TRBJ2-1; clone size: -; CDR3 protein: CASSGTGGIYNEQFF; CDR3 DNA: TGTGCCAGTAGTGGGACAGGGGGGATCTACAATGAGCAGTTCTTC
V gene: TRBV6-5; D gene: TRBD1; J gene: TRBJ2-7; clone size: -; CDR3 protein: CASRADRALSYEQYF; CDR3 DNA: TGTGCCAGCAGAGCCGACAGGGCCCTCTCCTACGAGCAGTACTTC
V gene: TRBV7-8; D gene: -; J gene: TRBJ2-3; clone size: -; CDR3 protein: CASSLSRRKDTQYF; CDR3 DNA: TGTGCCAGCAGCTTATCAAGGAGGAAGGATACGCAGTATTTT
V gene: TRBV7-2; D gene: TRBD2; J gene: TRBJ2-7; clone size: -; CDR3 protein: CASSLVALAGEQYF; CDR3 DNA: TGTGCCAGCAGCTTAGTGGCACTAGCGGGGGAGCAGTACTTC
V gene: TRBV21-1; D gene: -; J gene: TRBJ2-4; clone size: -; CDR3 protein: CASRFSLAQQRKNIQYF; CDR3 DNA: TGTGCCAGCAGATTTTCACTAGCACAGCAAAGAAAAAACATTCAGTACTTC
V gene: TRBV4-3; D gene: -; J gene: TRBJ1-2; clone size: few; CDR3 protein: CASRGTRLGDYGYTF; CDR3 DNA: TGCGCCAGCAGGGGAACCCGGCTCGGGGACTATGGCTACACCTTC
V gene: TRBV6-6; D gene: TRBD2; J gene: TRBJ2-5; clone size: -; CDR3 protein: CASSRAGPPGETQYF; CDR3 DNA: TGTGCCAGCAGTCGAGCGGGGCCCCCAGGGGAGACCCAGTACTTC
V gene: TRBV7-9; D gene: -; J gene: TRBJ2-4; clone size: -; CDR3 protein: CASSPRGLAKNIQYF; CDR3 DNA: TGTGCCAGCAGCCCGCGGGGACTAGCCAAAAACATTCAGTACTTC
V gene: TRBV28; D gene: -; J gene: TRBJ2-5; clone size: -; CDR3 protein: CASSSPPGALDF; CDR3 DNA: TGTGCCAGCAGTTCCCCCCCCGGTGCGTTGGACTTC
V gene: TRBV13; D gene: -; J gene: TRBJ2-7; clone size: -; CDR3 protein: CASSPYSSYEQYF; CDR3 DNA: TGTGCCAGCAGCCCATATAGTTCCTACGAGCAGTACTTC
V gene: TRBV2; D gene: TRBD1; J gene: TRBJ1-2; clone size: -; CDR3 protein: CASSQGAGYGYTF; CDR3 DNA: TGTGCCAGCAGTCAGGGGGCAGGGTATGGCTACACCTTC